A selection of T cell receptor beta chains follows, all from one sample in a study of stem cell transplantation in POMP-related autoinflammatory disease. Measured with immunoSEQ multiplex PCR; TCRdb has only the in-frame clones, and not every one. Seen here are around 32,000 clones, about 86% observed once, and the top ten hold 0.72%. The sequencing here drew on CD4+ T cells from PBMCs, taken before stem cell transplantation. These receptors all come from a human donor with POMP-related autoinflammation and immune dysregulation (PRAID). The conserved cysteine and the conserved F or W are not part of the CDR3 here.

CDR3,V,length
ASSGRTAGYT,TRBV27,10
ASSPIPGQGAYEQY,TRBV18,14
ASSPPPNNYGYT,TRBV2,12
ASSYGVANTEAF,TRBV6-5,12
ASSLDRGTNTEAF,TRBV6-5,13
ATREYGYT,TRBV19,8
ASSGTGSNQPQH,TRBV9,12
ASSAPGDSNQPQH,TRBV6-1,13
ASSGAATDTQY,TRBV9,11
ASSRTPDQPQH,TRBV6-5,11
ASSPQGTYGYT,TRBV18,11
AILTGVGQPQH,TRBV10-3,11
ASRRLAGGTDTQY,TRBV6-5,13
ASSPPLGGRVTQY,TRBV18,13
AIGSPGGNEQF,TRBV10-3,11
ASSEIGGPGNTIY,TRBV25-1,13
SVVWTGDQPQH,TRBV29-1,11
ASSFFYDKEDTGELF,TRBV11-1,15
ASSLGRQMNTEAF,TRBV11-1,13
ASSQGLAGEFQETQY,TRBV4-1,15
ASSPDRKNIQY,TRBV18,11
ATSSPTGTDKKPQY,TRBV19,14
ASRNNRDRGPPDPNEKLF,TRBV12-2,18
ASSEQWNTEAF,TRBV2,11
ASTPLGAEKLF,TRBV25-1,11
ASIMDRTQPQH,TRBV6-1,11
ASSRGGVPPGELF,TRBV6-5,13
ASSAIAGQETQY,TRBV7-6,12
ASSPVRDVVGYT,TRBV18,12
ASSLTVGANEKLF,TRBV5-1,13
ASGLAGTRGTQY,TRBV6-5,12
ASSEAATGRVNEKLF,TRBV2,15
ASSGAPSYNEQF,TRBV27,12
ASSDRPGVGNTIY,TRBV6-1,13
ASSPRQGRRNQPQH,TRBV27,14
ATSTGSYEQY,TRBV15,10
ASSILAYNEQF,TRBV6-6,11
ASSYQVNTEAF,TRBV6-5,11
ASSFQPGQGAEAF,TRBV7-3,13